Shown below are 30 T cell receptor beta chains from a single sample sequenced in a study of T-cell memory formation after mild COVID-19. TCRdb fed the 5' RACE reads into MiXCR, producing one record per CDR3 protein. The sample shows some 88,000 distinct CDR3 sequences, around a quarter of them seen only once. The sequencing sample was made of PBMCs or a T cell subset sorted from them (not recorded which). The receptor set was obtained from a man aged 18 to 30 who had mild COVID-19 (a few samples of this study predate the infection). Cell type and time point are not known.

V is TRBV25-1 and J is TRBJ1-2; unclear D gene. This CDR3 spans 12 amino acids. From germline, CDR1 is MGHDK and CDR2 SYGVNS. V gave up 0 bases and J gave up 8 bases, with 7 bases separating them. Here the CDR3 DNA reads TGTGCCAGCAGTGAATATCGGGCCGGCTACACCTTC. This gives the protein CASSEYRAGYTF.

There are a few counts of this clonotype. This rearrangement joins TRBV4-1 to TRBJ2-5; D is perhaps TRBD1 or TRBD2 (5 bases each). Germline assignment: CDR1 MGHRA and CDR2 YSYEKL. The germline V and J ends were trimmed by 0 bases and 4 bases, with 12 bases remaining between them. The CDR3 sequence is 15 residues long. CDR3 protein: CASSQDFVGGETQYF. CDR3 DNA sequence: TGCGCCAGCAGCCAAGATTTTGTTGGGGGAGAGACCCAGTACTTC.

The genes are TRBV7-9 and TRBJ2-7, with no clear D. The CDR3 has 11 residues. The V gene lost 5 bases and the J gene lost 5 bases, with 7 bases spanning the gap. CDR1 is SEHNR and CDR2 is FQNEAQ in the germline V gene (reference sequence). The CDR3 bases are TGTGCCAGCAGCGGATTGGACGAGCAGTACTTC. It yields the protein CASSGLDEQYF.

V gene TRBV20-1 combines with J gene TRBJ2-5; the D is unclear. The V and J ends lost 0 bases and 6 bases respectively, with 8 bases between them. This CDR3 contains 12 residues. CDR1 is DFQATT, CDR2 SNEGSKA, per germline (reference sequence). The CDR3 here is CSARDREKTQYF. Written as DNA, the CDR3 is TGCAGTGCTAGAGATCGAGAGAAGACCCAGTACTTC.

This rearrangement joins TRBV9 to TRBJ2-3; no reliable D call. CDR1 SGDLS and CDR2 YYNGEE come from the germline V gene. The CDR3 is made up of 15 amino acids. V lost 4 bases and J 2 bases, leaving 14 bases between the germline ends. The CDR3 here is CASSHPDGYTDTQYF. CDR3 DNA sequence: TGTGCCAGCAGCCACCCCGATGGTTACACAGATACGCAGTATTTT.

Worth noting for this clonotype: Compared with germline, one end of the junction differs, possibly owing to a read error. The V and J genes are TRBV12-3 or TRBV12-4 and TRBJ1-4, with D possibly matching TRBD1 (6 bases). The CDR3 extends over 11 amino acids. This CDR3 reads CASSSGHSWGF. As DNA, the CDR3 is TGTGCCAGCAGTTCGGGACATTCATGGGGTTTT.

The chain recombines TRBV27 with TRBJ1-3; no reliable D call. Germline CDR1 is MNHEY and CDR2 is SMNVEV (reference sequence). V lost 8 bases and J lost 2, with 13 bases in between. The length of the CDR3 is 14 residues. Here the CDR3 DNA reads TGTGCCAGCGGGTTATTGGGGACTGGAAACACCATATATTTT. It is translated as CASGLLGTGNTIYF.

The chain couples TRBV27 to TRBJ1-2; TRBD1 matches 10 bases. The ends lost 6 bases at V and 3 bases at J; junction bases unmatched: 4. The germline CDR1 and CDR2 sequences are MNHEY and SMNVEV (reference sequence). This CDR3 is built from 14 residues. Here the CDR3 DNA reads TGTGCCAGCAGGTGGACAGGGGGGGACTATGGCTACACCTTC. It specifies CASRWTGGDYGYTF.

The genes are TRBV28 and TRBJ1-1; weak D call: TRBD1 (6 bases). The length of the CDR3 is 14 residues. Trimming shortened V by 5 bases and J by 0 bases, and 10 bases separated the two germline ends. Per germline, CDR1 MDHEN and CDR2 SYDVKM. CDR3: CASSRGLMNTEAFF. The CDR3 DNA reads TGTGCCAGCAGTCGGGGGCTAATGAACACTGAAGCTTTCTTT.

This clonotype was detected a few times. The CDR3 DNA reads as TGTGCCAGCAGTTACGGGACTAGCATCAACAATGAGCAGTTCTTC. Residues: CASSYGTSINNEQFF. The chain links TRBV6-2 or TRBV6-3 to TRBJ2-1, with TRBD2 matching over 9 bases. Germline values: CDR1 MNHEY, CDR2 SVGEGT. V lost 2 bases to trimming and J lost 5 bases; unmatched junction nucleotides: 4. The CDR3 consists of 15 residues.

The chain joins TRBV20-1 to TRBJ1-2; D is perhaps TRBD1 (5 bases). Between the trimmed V and J ends, which lost 0 bases and 5 bases, there was a span of 19 bases. This CDR3 is built from 16 residues. Germline lookup yields CDR1 DFQATT and CDR2 SNEGSKA (reference sequence). The CDR3 spells CSARDVSGGEFYGYTF. The CDR3 nucleotides read TGCAGTGCTAGAGATGTTTCGGGGGGTGAATTTTATGGCTACACCTTC.

This clonotype was seen ten or more times. The chain couples TRBV21-1 to TRBJ2-5; the table calls TRBD1, which could not be checked here. TRBV21-1 is designated a pseudogene. The CDR3 contains 12 residues. The CDR3 loop is CARRGQEETQYF. In nucleotides, the CDR3 is TGTGCCCGACGGGGACAAGAAGAGACCCAGTACTTC.

The chain combines TRBV9 with TRBJ2-1; a possible D gene is TRBD2 (6 bases). CDR1 SGDLS and CDR2 YYNGEE come from the germline V gene. Trimming removed 3 bases at V and 5 bases at J, with 36 bases between. This CDR3 contains 22 residues. The CDR3 is CASSAPAQGASEGGGLHNEQFF. The CDR3 DNA reads TGTGCCAGCAGCGCCCCAGCTCAAGGGGCCTCGGAGGGTGGGGGACTGCACAATGAGCAGTTCTTC.

The CDR3 nucleotides read TGCAGTGCTAGTCAAGGGTTCACTGGAAACACCATATATTTT. Translating it yields CSASQGFTGNTIYF. The J gene is TRBJ1-3, the V gene TRBV20-1; D gene unclear. The CDR3 covers 14 residues. Trimming removed 3 bases at V and 2 bases at J, with 11 bases between. In germline, CDR1 is DFQATT, CDR2 SNEGSKA (reference sequence).

The gene calls are TRBV5-4 and TRBJ2-1, with 8 positions matching TRBD1. V dropped 0 bases and J dropped 6; count of bases not matched to a gene: 14. CDR3 length equals 18 residues. CDR1 is SGHNT, CDR2 YYREEE, per germline (reference sequence). CDR3 sequence: CASSLGVYRGTGRNEQFF. The CDR3 nucleotides read TGTGCCAGCAGCTTGGGGGTCTACAGGGGGACAGGTCGCAATGAGCAGTTCTTC.

V is TRBV3-1 and J is TRBJ2-2; 8 positions agree with TRBD1. This CDR3 region has 18 residues. Trimming removed 1 base from V and 6 bases from J; junction bases left unmatched: 13. Germline V gives CDR1 LGHDT, CDR2 YNNKEL (reference sequence). The chain's CDR3 is CASSQGDRTAFSAGELFF. CDR3 bases: TGTGCCAGCAGCCAAGGGGACAGGACTGCTTTCTCTGCCGGGGAGCTGTTTTTT.

V gene TRBV5-1 combines with J gene TRBJ2-5; 7 nucleotides match TRBD1. V shed 4 bases and J 1 base; nucleotides not matched to a gene: 4. Germline V gene sequence: CDR1 SGHRS, CDR2 YFSETQ. This CDR3 has 14 amino acids. In nucleotides, the CDR3 is TGCGCCAGCAGCCCGGGACAGATCCAAGAGACCCAGTACTTC. It is translated as CASSPGQIQETQYF.

In this sample, this clonotype turned up a few times. V usage is TRBV6-2 or TRBV6-3 and J usage is TRBJ1-5; the match to TRBD1 covers 9 bases. Germline CDR1 and CDR2: MNHEY and SVGEGT. The CDR3 extends over 16 amino acids. The J segment lost 7 bases and the V segment lost 2 bases, leaving 9 bases of the junction unmatched. The CDR3, as DNA: TGTGCCAGCAGTTACGCCTACAGGGGGCTTGGACAGCCCCAGCATTTT. Its protein is CASSYAYRGLGQPQHF.

This clonotype was counted a few times. The V gene is TRBV7-9, the J gene TRBJ2-5; 9 bases line up with TRBD1. This CDR3 comprises 15 residues. Germline V lookup: CDR1 SEHNR, CDR2 FQNEAQ (reference sequence). V was clipped by 4 bases and J by 2 bases; unmatched bases: 5. CDR3 coding DNA: TGTGCCAGCAGCTACTCTGGGACAGGGCAAGAGACCCAGTACTTC. Encoded protein: CASSYSGTGQETQYF. Full variable domain (outside the CDR3, taken from reference TRBV7-9 and TRBJ2-5): DTGVSQNPRHKITKRGQNVTFRCDPISEHNRLYWYRQTLGQGPEFLTYFQNEAQLEKSRLLSDRFSAERPKGSFSTLEIQRTEQGDSAMYLCASSYSGTGQETQYFGPGTRLLVL.

In this sample, this clonotype turned up a few times. The chain combines TRBV20-1 with TRBJ1-5; 12 bases map to TRBD1. CDR3 size: 18 residues. The V and J ends lost 6 bases and 2 bases, in that order; junction bases with no gene match: 14. CDR1 is DFQATT and CDR2 is SNEGSKA in the germline V gene (reference sequence). CDR3 sequence reads: CSANAGTGGFRGNQPQHF. The CDR3 coding sequence is TGCAGTGCCAACGCCGGGACAGGGGGCTTTAGGGGCAATCAGCCCCAGCATTTT.

The chain uses TRBV5-1 and TRBJ2-5; D is possibly TRBD2 (6 bases). Germline CDR1 SGHRS, CDR2 YFSETQ. This CDR3 comprises 15 residues. Trimming took off 3 bases at V and 5 bases at J, with 17 bases between the two ends. CDR3 region: CASSSGETLRETQYF. The CDR3 DNA reads as TGCGCCAGCAGCTCGGGAGAAACCCTCCGGGAGACCCAGTACTTC.

In its sample, this clonotype was seen a few times. V and J are TRBV4-2 and TRBJ2-7; 9 nucleotides line up with TRBD1. The ends lost 5 bases at V and 4 bases at J; junction bases unmatched: 9. In germline, CDR1 is LGHNA, CDR2 YNFKEQ. This CDR3 has 15 amino acids. CDR3 amino acids: CASSSPGTGIYEQYF. CDR3 nucleotides: TGTGCCAGCAGCTCTCCCGGGACAGGGATTTACGAGCAGTACTTC.

This clonotype was observed a handful of times. The genes are TRBV7-6 and TRBJ2-7; a weak D match, TRBD2 (6 bases). The CDR3 runs 15 residues. Trimming pared 2 bases from V and 0 bases from J, leaving 11 bases between. Looked up from germline, CDR1 is SGHVS and CDR2 is FNYEAQ. CDR3 protein: CASSLTEGLSYEQYF. The CDR3 DNA is TGTGCCAGCAGCTTAACCGAGGGACTCTCCTACGAGCAGTACTTC.

This clonotype showed up just a few times. The chain recombines TRBV3-2 with TRBJ1-5; whether TRBD1, the table's D call, matches the DNA was not checked. TRBV3-2 is given as a pseudogene. This CDR3 has 17 amino acids. CDR3 in DNA: TGTGCCAGCAGCCAGGGGACGGACCAAAATAGCAATCAGCCCCAGCATTTT. This gives the protein CASSQGTDQNSNQPQHF.

This clonotype was detected only a few times. The rearrangement uses TRBV9 and TRBJ2-7; either TRBD1 or TRBD2 may supply D (5 bases each). CDR1 and CDR2 from the germline V gene are SGDLS and YYNGEE. The CDR3 is 15 residues long. The V end lost 4 bases, the J end lost 6 bases, and 20 bases lay between the germline ends. This chain's CDR3 is CASSTSGTETSEQYF. The CDR3 DNA reads TGTGCCAGCAGCACATCCGGGACGGAAACCTCCGAGCAGTACTTC.

V gene TRBV5-6 combines with J gene TRBJ2-7; 10 bases line up with TRBD1. CDR3 length equals 14 residues. With 2 bases clipped from V and 5 bases from J, the junction kept 4 bases outside the gene matches. Germline CDR1 and CDR2: SGHDT and YYEEEE. CDR3 in amino acids: CASSFGTGDDEQYF. The CDR3, as DNA: TGTGCCAGCAGCTTCGGGACAGGGGATGACGAGCAGTACTTC.

This clonotype was counted only a few times. This chain connects TRBV5-1 to TRBJ2-3; no clear D gene. Germline V lookup: CDR1 SGHRS, CDR2 YFSETQ. This CDR3 comprises 12 residues. The V gene lost 2 bases and the J gene lost 7 bases, with 8 bases spanning the gap. CDR3 bases: TGCGCCAGCAGCTTAGACACGAATACGCAGTATTTT. Translation: CASSLDTNTQYF.

The chain employs TRBV7-9 and TRBJ2-3; 9 bases match TRBD1. V dropped 4 bases and J dropped 1; count of bases not matched to a gene: 0. There are 14 residues in the CDR3. Germline loops: CDR1 SEHNR, CDR2 FQNEAQ (reference sequence). This CDR3 is CASSWTGGTDTQYF. The CDR3 region has the DNA TGTGCCAGCAGCTGGACAGGGGGCACAGATACGCAGTATTTT.

This sequence joins TRBV6-6 and TRBJ2-2; no clear D gene. V lost 6 bases to trimming and J lost 4 bases, with 6 bases between them. From germline, CDR1 is MNHNY and CDR2 SVGAGI (reference sequence). The CDR3 spans 12 residues. Here the CDR3 DNA reads TGTGCCAGCAGCTCTCTCACCGGGGAGCTGTTTTTT. Translating it yields CASSSLTGELFF.

This clonotype was picked up a small number of times. The junction departs from the called germline gene at one end, perhaps through a read error. The genes are TRBV12-3 or TRBV12-4 and TRBJ2-3; 12 nucleotides line up with TRBD1. The CDR3 runs to 16 residues. In DNA, the CDR3 is TGTGCCAGCAGTTCCCCCGGGACAGGGGGCACTGATACGCAGTATTTT. Translating it yields CASSSPGTGGTDTQYF.